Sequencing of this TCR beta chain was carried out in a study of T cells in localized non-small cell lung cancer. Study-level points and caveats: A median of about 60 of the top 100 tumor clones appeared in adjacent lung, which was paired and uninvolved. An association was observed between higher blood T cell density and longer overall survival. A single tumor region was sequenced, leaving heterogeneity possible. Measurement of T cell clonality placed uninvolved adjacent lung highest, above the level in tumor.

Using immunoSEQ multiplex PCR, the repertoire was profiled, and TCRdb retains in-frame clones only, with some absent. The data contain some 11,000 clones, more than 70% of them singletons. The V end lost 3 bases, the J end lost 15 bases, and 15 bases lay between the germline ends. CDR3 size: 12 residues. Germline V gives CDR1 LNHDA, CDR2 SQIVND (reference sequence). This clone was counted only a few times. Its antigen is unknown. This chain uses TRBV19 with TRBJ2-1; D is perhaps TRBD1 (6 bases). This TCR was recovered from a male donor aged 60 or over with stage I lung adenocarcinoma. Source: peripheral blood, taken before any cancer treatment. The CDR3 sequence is CASSIGDTVGFF. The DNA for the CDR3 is TGTGCCAGTAGTATTGGGGACACGGTGGGGTTCTTC.